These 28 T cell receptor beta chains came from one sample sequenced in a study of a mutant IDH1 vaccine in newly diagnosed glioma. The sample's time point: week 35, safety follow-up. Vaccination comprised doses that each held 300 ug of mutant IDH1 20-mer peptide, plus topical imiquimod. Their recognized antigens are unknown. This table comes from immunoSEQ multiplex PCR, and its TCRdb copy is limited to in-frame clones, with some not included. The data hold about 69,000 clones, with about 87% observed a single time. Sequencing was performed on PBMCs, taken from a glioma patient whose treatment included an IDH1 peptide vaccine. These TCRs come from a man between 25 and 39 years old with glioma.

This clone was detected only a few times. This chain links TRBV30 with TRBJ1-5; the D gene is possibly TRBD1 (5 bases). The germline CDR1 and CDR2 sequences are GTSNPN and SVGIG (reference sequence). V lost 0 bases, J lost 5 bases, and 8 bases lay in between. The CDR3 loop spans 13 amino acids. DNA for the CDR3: TGTGCCTGGAGTGTGGGAGGGGATCAGCCCCAGCATTTT. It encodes CAWSVGGDQPQHF.

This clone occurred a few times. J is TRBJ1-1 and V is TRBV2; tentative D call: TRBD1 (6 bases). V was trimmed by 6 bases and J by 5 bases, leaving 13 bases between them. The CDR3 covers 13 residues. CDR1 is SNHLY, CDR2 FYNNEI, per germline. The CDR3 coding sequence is TGTGCCAGCAGCTCACAGGGAGGGACTGAAGCTTTCTTT. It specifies CASSSQGGTEAFF.

Here the CDR3 DNA reads TGTGCCAGCAGTTTTCACAGGGAAGCCCTCGCCGAGCAGTACTTC. Amino acid sequence: CASSFHREALAEQYF. The chain is built from TRBV27 and TRBJ2-7, with a weak D call TRBD1 (6 bases). V was trimmed by 3 bases and J by 6 bases, leaving 18 bases between them. The CDR3 totals 15 residues. Germline V gene data show CDR1 as MNHEY and CDR2 as SMNVEV (reference sequence).

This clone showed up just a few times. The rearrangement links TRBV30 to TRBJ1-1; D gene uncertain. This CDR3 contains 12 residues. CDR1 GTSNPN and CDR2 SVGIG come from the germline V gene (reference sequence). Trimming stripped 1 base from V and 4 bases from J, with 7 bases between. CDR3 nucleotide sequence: TGTGCCTGGAGTGACGTCCGCACTGAAGCTTTCTTT. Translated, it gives CAWSDVRTEAFF.

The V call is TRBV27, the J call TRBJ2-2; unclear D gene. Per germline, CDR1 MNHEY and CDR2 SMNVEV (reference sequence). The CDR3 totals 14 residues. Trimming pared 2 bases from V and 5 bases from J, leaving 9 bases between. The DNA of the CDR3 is TGTGCCAGCAGTTTAGGAAGGTGGACCGGGGAGCTGTTTTTT. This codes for CASSLGRWTGELFF.

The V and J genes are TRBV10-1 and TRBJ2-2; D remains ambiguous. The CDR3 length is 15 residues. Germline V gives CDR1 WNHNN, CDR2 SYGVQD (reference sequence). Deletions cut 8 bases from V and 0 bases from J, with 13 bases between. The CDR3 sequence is CASAKGPTNTGELFF. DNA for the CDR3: TGCGCCAGCGCGAAAGGACCCACGAACACCGGGGAGCTGTTTTTT.

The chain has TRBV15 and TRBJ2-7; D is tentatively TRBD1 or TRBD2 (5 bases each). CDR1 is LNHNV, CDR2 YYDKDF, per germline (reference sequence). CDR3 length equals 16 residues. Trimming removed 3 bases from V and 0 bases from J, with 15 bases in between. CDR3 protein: CATSRPGTANSYEQYF. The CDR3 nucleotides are TGTGCCACCAGCAGGCCCGGGACCGCCAACTCCTACGAGCAGTACTTC.

This CDR3 reads CASSFTNYNEQFF. The DNA of the CDR3 is TGTGCCAGCAGTTTCACTAATTACAATGAGCAGTTCTTC. V usage is TRBV28 and J usage is TRBJ2-1; D unclear. The CDR3 runs 13 residues. Germline assignment: CDR1 MDHEN and CDR2 SYDVKM. Trimming left V 3 bases short and J 4 bases short, with 7 bases between. Based on the CDR3 plus reference TRBV28 and TRBJ2-1, the full variable domain is DVKVTQSSRYLVKRTGEKVFLECVQDMDHENMFWYRQDPGLGLRLIYFSYDVKMKEKGDIPEGYSVSREKKERFSLILESASTNQTSMYLCASSFTNYNEQFFGPGTRLTVL.

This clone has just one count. The CDR3 loop is CATWGPSGGRPYEQYF. In DNA form, the CDR3 reads TGTGCCACTTGGGGCCCTAGCGGGGGCCGCCCATACGAGCAGTACTTC. The chain links TRBV6-6 to TRBJ2-7, with 10 positions matching TRBD2. The germline gives CDR1 MNHNY, CDR2 SVGAGI (reference sequence). CDR3 length equals 16 residues. Trimming took 10 bases from V and 4 from J; bases not matched to a gene: 16.

CDR3 bases: TGTGCCAGCAGTTTAGACAGATCGAACACCGGGGAGCTGTTTTTT. The encoded protein is CASSLDRSNTGELFF. V and J are TRBV27 and TRBJ2-2; D might be TRBD1 (5 bases). The CDR3 is 15 amino acids. Germline V CDR1 and CDR2: MNHEY, SMNVEV (reference sequence). V was clipped by 2 bases and J by 0 bases, with 7 bases between them.

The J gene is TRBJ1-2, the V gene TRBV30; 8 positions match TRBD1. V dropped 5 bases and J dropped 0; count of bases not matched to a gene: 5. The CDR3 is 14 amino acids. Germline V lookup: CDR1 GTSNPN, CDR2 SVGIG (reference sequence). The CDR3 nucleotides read TGTGCCTGGGGCCAGGGGGCGGCTAACTATGGCTACACCTTC. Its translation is CAWGQGAANYGYTF.

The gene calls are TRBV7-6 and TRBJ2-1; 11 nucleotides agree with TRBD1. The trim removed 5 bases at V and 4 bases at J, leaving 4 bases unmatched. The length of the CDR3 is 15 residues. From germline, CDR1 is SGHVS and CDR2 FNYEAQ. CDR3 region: CASSRTGGAYNEQFF. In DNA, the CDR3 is TGTGCCAGCAGCCGGACAGGGGGCGCATACAATGAGCAGTTCTTC.

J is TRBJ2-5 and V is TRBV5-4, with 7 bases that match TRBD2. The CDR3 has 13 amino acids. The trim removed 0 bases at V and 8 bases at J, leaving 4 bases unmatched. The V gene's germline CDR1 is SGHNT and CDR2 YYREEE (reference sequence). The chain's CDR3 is CASSLGLAGTQYF. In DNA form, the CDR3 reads TGTGCCAGCAGCTTGGGACTAGCCGGAACCCAGTACTTC. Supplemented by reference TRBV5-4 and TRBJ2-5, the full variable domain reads ETGVTQSPTHLIKTRGQQVTLRCSSQSGHNTVSWYQQALGQGPQFIFQYYREEENGRGNFPPRFSGLQFPNYSSELNVNALELDDSALYLCASSLGLAGTQYFGPGTRLLVL.

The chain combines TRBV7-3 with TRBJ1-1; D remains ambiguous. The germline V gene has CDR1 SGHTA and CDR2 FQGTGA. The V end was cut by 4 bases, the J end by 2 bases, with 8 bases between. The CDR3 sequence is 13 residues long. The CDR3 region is CASSSGLNTEAFF. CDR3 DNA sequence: TGTGCCAGCAGCTCCGGACTTAACACTGAAGCTTTCTTT.

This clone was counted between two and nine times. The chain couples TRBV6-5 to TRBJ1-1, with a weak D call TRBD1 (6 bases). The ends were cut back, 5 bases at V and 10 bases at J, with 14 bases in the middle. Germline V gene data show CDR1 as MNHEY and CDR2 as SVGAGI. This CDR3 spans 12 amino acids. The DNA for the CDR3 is TGTGCCAGCAGTCCCTGGCAGGGGACAGCTTTCTTT. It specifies CASSPWQGTAFF.

The CDR3 sequence: CASSSQSLANKNTGELFF. CDR3 nucleotides: TGTGCCAGCAGCTCACAGTCACTAGCGAACAAAAACACCGGGGAGCTGTTTTTT. The V and J genes are TRBV7-9 and TRBJ2-2; the match to TRBD2 covers 7 bases. Germline CDR1 reads SEHNR; CDR2 reads FQNEAQ (reference sequence). Unmatched junction bases numbered 13, after V lost 4 bases and J lost 2 bases. There are 18 residues in the CDR3.

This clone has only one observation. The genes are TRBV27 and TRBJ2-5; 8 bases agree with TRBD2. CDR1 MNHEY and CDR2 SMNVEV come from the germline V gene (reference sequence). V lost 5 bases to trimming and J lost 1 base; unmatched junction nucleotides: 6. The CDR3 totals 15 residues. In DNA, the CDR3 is TGTGCCAGCAGTCCAATAGCGGGGCGCCAAGAGACCCAGTACTTC. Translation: CASSPIAGRQETQYF.

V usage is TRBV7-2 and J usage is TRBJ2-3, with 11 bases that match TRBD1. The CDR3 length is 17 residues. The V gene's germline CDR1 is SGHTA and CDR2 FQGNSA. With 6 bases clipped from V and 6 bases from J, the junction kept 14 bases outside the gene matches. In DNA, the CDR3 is TGTGCCAGCAGGCGGACAGGGGGCGCCGGTCCGTCTGATACGCAGTATTTT. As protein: CASRRTGGAGPSDTQYF.

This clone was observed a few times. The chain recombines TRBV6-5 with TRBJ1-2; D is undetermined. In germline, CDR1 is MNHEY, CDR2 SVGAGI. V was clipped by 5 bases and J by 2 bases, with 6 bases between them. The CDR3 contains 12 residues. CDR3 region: CASSHGNYGYTF. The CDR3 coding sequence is TGTGCCAGCAGTCACGGAAACTATGGCTACACCTTC.

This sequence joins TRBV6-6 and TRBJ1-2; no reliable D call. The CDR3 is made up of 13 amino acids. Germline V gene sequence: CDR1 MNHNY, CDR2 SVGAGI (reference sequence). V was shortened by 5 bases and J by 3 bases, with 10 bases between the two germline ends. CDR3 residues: CASSNQVDYGYTF. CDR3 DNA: TGTGCCAGCAGTAATCAGGTGGACTATGGCTACACCTTC.

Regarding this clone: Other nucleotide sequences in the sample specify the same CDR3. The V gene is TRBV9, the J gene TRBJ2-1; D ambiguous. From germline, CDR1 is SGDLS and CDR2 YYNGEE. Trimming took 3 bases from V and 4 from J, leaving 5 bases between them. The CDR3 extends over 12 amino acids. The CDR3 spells CASSANYNEQFF. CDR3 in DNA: TGTGCCAGCAGCGCCAATTACAATGAGCAGTTCTTC.

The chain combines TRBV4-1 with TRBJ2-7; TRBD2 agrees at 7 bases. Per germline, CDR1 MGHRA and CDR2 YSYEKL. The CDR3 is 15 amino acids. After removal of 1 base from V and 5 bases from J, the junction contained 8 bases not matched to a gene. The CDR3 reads CASSQVAGTPDEQYF. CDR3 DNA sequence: TGCGCCAGCAGCCAAGTAGCGGGTACCCCGGACGAGCAGTACTTC.

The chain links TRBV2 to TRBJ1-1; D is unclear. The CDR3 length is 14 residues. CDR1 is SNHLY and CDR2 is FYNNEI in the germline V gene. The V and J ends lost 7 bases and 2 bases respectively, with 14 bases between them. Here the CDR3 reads CASTPEDFNTEAFF. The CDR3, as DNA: TGTGCCAGCACCCCTGAAGATTTTAACACTGAAGCTTTCTTT.

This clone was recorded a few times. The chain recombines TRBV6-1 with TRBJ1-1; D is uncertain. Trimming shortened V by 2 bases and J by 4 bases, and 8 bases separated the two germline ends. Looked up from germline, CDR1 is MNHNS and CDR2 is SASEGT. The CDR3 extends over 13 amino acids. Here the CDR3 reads CASSERRTTEAFF. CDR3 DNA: TGTGCCAGCAGTGAAAGAAGGACCACTGAAGCTTTCTTT.

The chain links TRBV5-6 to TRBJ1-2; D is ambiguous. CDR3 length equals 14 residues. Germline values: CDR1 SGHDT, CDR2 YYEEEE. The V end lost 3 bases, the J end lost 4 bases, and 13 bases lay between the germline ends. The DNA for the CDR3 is TGTGCCAGCAGCTCAGAGTCACGAAGCTATGGCTACACCTTC. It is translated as CASSSESRSYGYTF.

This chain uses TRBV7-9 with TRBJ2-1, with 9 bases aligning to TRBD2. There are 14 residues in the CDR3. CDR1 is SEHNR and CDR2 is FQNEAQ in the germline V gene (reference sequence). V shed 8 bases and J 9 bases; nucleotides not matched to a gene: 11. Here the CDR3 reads CASHLGGRAGEQFF. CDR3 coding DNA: TGTGCCAGCCACTTGGGCGGGAGGGCCGGTGAGCAGTTCTTC.

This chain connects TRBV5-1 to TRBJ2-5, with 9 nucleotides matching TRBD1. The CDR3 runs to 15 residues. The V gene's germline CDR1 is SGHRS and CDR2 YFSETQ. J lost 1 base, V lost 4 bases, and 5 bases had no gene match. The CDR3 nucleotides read TGCGCCAGCAGCCCGGGACAGGGATTCCAAGAGACCCAGTACTTC. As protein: CASSPGQGFQETQYF.

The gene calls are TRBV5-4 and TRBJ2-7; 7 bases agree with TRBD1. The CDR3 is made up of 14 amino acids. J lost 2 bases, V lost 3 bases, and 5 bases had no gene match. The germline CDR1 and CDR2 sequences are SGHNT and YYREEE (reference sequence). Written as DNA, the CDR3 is TGTGCCAGCAGCTCGAATCAGGGGGCCTACGAGCAGTACTTC. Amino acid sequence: CASSSNQGAYEQYF.